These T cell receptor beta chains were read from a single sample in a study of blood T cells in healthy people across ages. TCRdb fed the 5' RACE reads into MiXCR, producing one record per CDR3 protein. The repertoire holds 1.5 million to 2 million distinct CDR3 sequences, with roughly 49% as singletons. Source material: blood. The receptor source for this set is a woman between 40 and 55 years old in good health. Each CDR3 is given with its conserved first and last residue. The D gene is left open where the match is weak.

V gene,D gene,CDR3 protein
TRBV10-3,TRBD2,CAISEGLAADTQYF
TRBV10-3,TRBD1,CAISSKTGFDGYTF
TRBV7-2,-,CASSLAPVNNEQFF
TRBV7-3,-,CASSLSPSREQFF
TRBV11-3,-,CASSLDGDYEQYF
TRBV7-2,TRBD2,CASGLGGGQGNEQFF
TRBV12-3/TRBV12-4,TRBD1,CASSFFWDRGDGYTF
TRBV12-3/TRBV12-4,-,CASSKQGTGAKNIQYF
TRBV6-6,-,CATQRPGANVLTF
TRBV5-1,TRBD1,CASTNPGQGKETQYF
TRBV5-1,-,CASSFDRRYNEQYF
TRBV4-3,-,CASSQESRGQGQDTQYF
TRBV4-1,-,CASSQDFGGGQYF
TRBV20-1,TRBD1,CSARGGGVNYDSNQPQHF
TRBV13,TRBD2,CASSLGSLAGYNEQFF
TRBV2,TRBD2,CASRPGTSDERFF
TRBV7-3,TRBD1,CASSLKSATGWNEQFF
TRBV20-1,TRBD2,CSRPSGPYQETQYF
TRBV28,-,CANSELGQRGNQPQHF
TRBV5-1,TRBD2,CASSLEGTKYRETQYF
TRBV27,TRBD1,CASRPLTGDKDEQYF
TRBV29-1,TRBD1,CSVEGGDRGTDTQYF
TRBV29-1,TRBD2,CSSGRASTDTQYF
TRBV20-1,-,CSARTDQETQYF
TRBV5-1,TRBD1,CASSTTGVPETVPYF
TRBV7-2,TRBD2,CASSPGTSVETQYF
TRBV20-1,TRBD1,CSARRTGSLETQYF
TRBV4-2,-,CASSPMKQGGYTF
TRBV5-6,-,CASSLVTGNQPQHF
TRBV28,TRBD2,CASSLRPSGAAKNIQYF